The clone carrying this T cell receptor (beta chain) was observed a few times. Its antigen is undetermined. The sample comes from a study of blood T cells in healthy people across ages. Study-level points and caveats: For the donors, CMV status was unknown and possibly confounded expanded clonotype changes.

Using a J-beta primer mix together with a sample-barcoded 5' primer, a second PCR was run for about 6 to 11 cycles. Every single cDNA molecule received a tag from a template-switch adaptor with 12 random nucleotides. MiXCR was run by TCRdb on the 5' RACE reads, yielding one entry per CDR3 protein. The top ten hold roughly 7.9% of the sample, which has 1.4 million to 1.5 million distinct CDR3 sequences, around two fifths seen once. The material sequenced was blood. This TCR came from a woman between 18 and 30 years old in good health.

The CDR3 sequence: CASSQDRTGKRSYEQYF. The CDR3 coding sequence is TGTGCCAGCAGCCAAGACCGGACAGGAAAGAGATCCTACGAGCAGTACTTC. This sequence joins TRBV3-1 and TRBJ2-7; the match to TRBD1 covers 7 bases. This CDR3 has 17 amino acids. CDR1 is LGHDT, CDR2 YNNKEL, per germline (reference sequence). V dropped 0 bases and J dropped 1; count of bases not matched to a gene: 9.